The 27 T cell receptor beta chains below come from one sample, sequenced in a study of blood T cell repertoires in COVID-19. Sequencing was performed with immunoSEQ multiplex PCR; in TCRdb, only in-frame clones are kept and a portion is missing. The sample consists of about 390,000 clones, around 87% of them appearing once. Sample: peripheral blood. Receptors were obtained from a woman in her fifties or sixties with COVID-19, enrolled during active disease.

The count of this clone is one. The V gene is TRBV2, the J gene TRBJ1-2; tentatively, D is TRBD1 (5 bases). This CDR3 has 14 amino acids. Germline V gene data show CDR1 as SNHLY and CDR2 as FYNNEI. V was trimmed by 6 bases and J by 0 bases, leaving 11 bases between them. CDR3 sequence (DNA): TGTGCCAGCAGCGGGGGACGAGCTAACTATGGCTACACCTTC. It specifies CASSGGRANYGYTF.

The rearrangement joins TRBV6-6 to TRBJ1-4; possible D gene TRBD1, 5 bases. The CDR3 spans 11 residues. The V end was cut by 0 bases, the J end by 14 bases, with 7 bases between. CDR1 and CDR2 from the germline V gene are MNHNY and SVGAGI (reference sequence). The CDR3 DNA reads as TGTGCCAGCAGTTACTCCGCAGGGCTGTTTTTT. It specifies CASSYSAGLFF.

This sequence joins TRBV4-1 and TRBJ1-5; unclear D gene. V lost 3 bases and J lost 4, with 4 bases in between. Germline CDR1 reads MGHRA; CDR2 reads YSYEKL. The CDR3 totals 12 residues. The CDR3 loop is CASSQENQPQHF. The DNA of the CDR3 is TGCGCCAGCAGCCAGGAGAATCAGCCCCAGCATTTT.

The chain couples TRBV2 to TRBJ1-5, with TRBD1 identical over 9 bases. Per germline, CDR1 SNHLY and CDR2 FYNNEI. The V segment lost 7 bases and the J segment 0 bases; nucleotides outside the gene matches: 4. The CDR3 contains 15 residues. In nucleotides, the CDR3 is TGTGCCAGCAATCGGGACAGGGCTAGCAATCAGCCCCAGCATTTT. Amino acids: CASNRDRASNQPQHF.

This sequence joins TRBV5-1 and TRBJ1-4; D uncertain. The germline V gene has CDR1 SGHRS and CDR2 YFSETQ. The CDR3 spans 16 residues. The germline V and J ends were trimmed by 1 base and 0 bases, with 10 bases remaining between them. CDR3 sequence (DNA): TGCGCCAGCAGCTTGCCAACCGGGGCAACTAATGAAAAACTGTTTTTT. The encoded protein is CASSLPTGATNEKLFF. The full variable domain, in which reference TRBV5-1 and TRBJ1-4 provide the parts outside the CDR3, is KAGVTQTPRYLIKTRGQQVTLSCSPISGHRSVSWYQQTPGQGLQFLFEYFSETQRNKGNFPGRFSGRQFSNSRSEMNVSTLELGDSALYLCASSLPTGATNEKLFFGSGTQLSVL.

The V gene is TRBV19, the J gene TRBJ2-7, with D hard to call. This CDR3 has 15 residues. Germline CDR1 LNHDA, CDR2 SQIVND (reference sequence). V was pared by 5 bases and J by 0 bases, with 14 bases between. The CDR3 region is CASSPQTSISYEQYF. The CDR3 nucleotides are TGTGCCAGTAGTCCGCAGACATCCATCTCCTACGAGCAGTACTTC.

This sequence joins TRBV29-1 and TRBJ2-7; 9 nucleotides match TRBD1. The CDR3 consists of 13 residues. V dropped 6 bases and J dropped 3; count of bases not matched to a gene: 6. Germline V gives CDR1 SQVTM, CDR2 ANQGSEA. CDR3 region: CSVGMTGGYEQYF. CDR3 DNA sequence: TGCAGCGTCGGAATGACAGGGGGCTACGAGCAGTACTTC.

The chain uses TRBV9 and TRBJ1-2; a weak D match, TRBD1 (6 bases). The CDR3 is made up of 13 amino acids. V dropped 5 bases and J dropped 4 bases, with 12 bases sitting between them. The V gene's germline CDR1 is SGDLS and CDR2 YYNGEE. In DNA form, the CDR3 reads TGTGCCAGCAGGAAGGACAGTACCTATGGCTACACCTTC. This codes for CASRKDSTYGYTF.

About this clone: The sample contains more than one DNA sequence encoding this CDR3. The J gene is TRBJ2-1, the V gene TRBV11-3; D uncertain. V was pared by 5 bases and J by 9 bases, with 11 bases between. The germline V gene has CDR1 SGHNT and CDR2 YENEEA. CDR3 length: 12 residues. The CDR3, as DNA: TGTGCCAGCAGCCCTAGTGGAGCTGAGCAGTTCTTC. This codes for CASSPSGAEQFF.

This clone was seen a single time. The chain carries TRBV11-1 and TRBJ2-7; D is perhaps TRBD1 (5 bases). From germline, CDR1 is SGHAT and CDR2 FQDESV (reference sequence). Deletions cut 2 bases from V and 3 bases from J, with 8 bases between. CDR3 length: 13 amino acids. The CDR3 sequence: CASSLRQLYEQYF. The DNA for the CDR3 is TGTGCCAGCAGCTTACGACAGCTCTACGAGCAGTACTTC. Full variable domain (remainder filled in from reference TRBV11-1 and TRBJ2-7): EAEVAQSPRYKITEKSQAVAFWCDPISGHATLYWYRQILGQGPELLVQFQDESVVDDSQLPKDRFSAERLKGVDSTLKIQPAELGDSAMYLCASSLRQLYEQYFGPGTRLTVT.

The chain recombines TRBV10-3 with TRBJ2-1; D perhaps matches TRBD2 (5 bases). This CDR3 has 15 residues. V was cut by 3 bases and J by 0 bases, with 9 bases left in between. CDR1 is ENHRY, CDR2 SYGVKD, per germline. The CDR3 reads CAISDWRSSYNEQFF. The CDR3 DNA sequence: TGTGCCATCAGTGATTGGAGGAGCTCCTACAATGAGCAGTTCTTC.

The genes are TRBV4-1 and TRBJ1-5, with TRBD1 matching over 8 bases. This CDR3 is built from 15 residues. Germline CDR1 is MGHRA and CDR2 is YSYEKL. With V trimmed by 4 bases and J by 7 bases, 9 bases remained unmatched. CDR3 coding DNA: TGCGCCAGCAGCCTCACGACAGGGGTCGGACAGCCCCAGCATTTT. Residues: CASSLTTGVGQPQHF.

The chain recombines TRBV5-1 with TRBJ1-5; 7 nucleotides align to TRBD1. This CDR3 region has 14 residues. From germline, CDR1 is SGHRS and CDR2 YFSETQ. The V and J ends lost 4 bases and 7 bases, in that order; junction bases with no gene match: 8. The CDR3 spells CASSAQGGRQPQHF. The CDR3 region has the DNA TGCGCCAGCAGCGCACAAGGGGGCAGACAGCCCCAGCATTTT.

This chain uses TRBV30 with TRBJ1-5; D is uncertain. The CDR3 has 14 residues. Deletions cut 0 bases from V and 3 bases from J, with 9 bases between. Per germline, CDR1 GTSNPN and CDR2 SVGIG (reference sequence). CDR3 protein: CAWSVLGPNQPQHF. The CDR3, as DNA: TGTGCCTGGAGTGTATTGGGCCCCAATCAGCCCCAGCATTTT.

This clone was detected only a few times. J is TRBJ2-7 and V is TRBV5-1, with 10 bases aligning to TRBD2. The CDR3 spans 14 residues. The J segment lost 0 bases and the V segment lost 3 bases, leaving 0 bases of the junction unmatched. Germline-derived CDR1 and CDR2 are SGHRS and YFSETQ. CDR3 nucleotides: TGCGCCAGCAGCTCTAGCGGGGGCTCCTACGAGCAGTACTTC. This gives the protein CASSSSGGSYEQYF.

The genes are TRBV15 and TRBJ2-5; 11 nucleotides agree with TRBD2. The V gene end was trimmed by 1 base and the J gene end by 5 bases; junction bases not matched to a gene: 9. The length of the CDR3 is 17 residues. The germline V gene encodes CDR1 LNHNV and CDR2 YYDKDF (reference sequence). The CDR3 nucleotides read TGTGCCACCAGCAGAGGTGTTAGCGGGGGGGCGGGGGAGACCCAGTACTTC. This gives the protein CATSRGVSGGAGETQYF.

This sequence joins TRBV6-4 and TRBJ2-7; 10 positions agree with TRBD2. V dropped 6 bases and J dropped 4; count of bases not matched to a gene: 6. The CDR3 has 14 amino acids. Germline V gene sequence: CDR1 MRHNA, CDR2 SNTAGT. The CDR3 sequence is CASRAGGPWYEQYF. The CDR3 DNA is TGTGCCAGCAGAGCGGGGGGGCCCTGGTACGAGCAGTACTTC.

The chain has TRBV19 and TRBJ1-1; 9 bases are shared with TRBD1. The CDR3 loop spans 14 amino acids. CDR1 is LNHDA and CDR2 is SQIVND in the germline V gene (reference sequence). Losses at the gene ends were 5 bases for V and 7 bases for J; bases not matched to a gene: 8. The CDR3 sequence: CASSLLTGGDEAFF. In DNA form, the CDR3 reads TGTGCCAGTAGTCTCCTGACAGGGGGGGATGAAGCTTTCTTT.

The V and J genes are TRBV28 and TRBJ1-2, with TRBD1 matching over 7 bases. CDR1 is MDHEN, CDR2 SYDVKM, per germline. J was trimmed by 6 bases and V by 6 bases; bases with no gene match: 7. The CDR3 is 13 amino acids. The CDR3 DNA reads TGTGCCAGCAGCACAAGCACAGGGGATGGCTACACCTTC. Its protein product is CASSTSTGDGYTF.

The V gene is TRBV6-5, the J gene TRBJ1-1; D unresolved. Per germline, CDR1 MNHEY and CDR2 SVGAGI. V was trimmed by 8 bases and J by 0 bases, leaving 16 bases between them. The CDR3 contains 15 residues. CDR3 sequence (DNA): TGTGCCAGCCCCCCTCCCCCGGGAATGAACACTGAAGCTTTCTTT. Its protein is CASPPPPGMNTEAFF.

This rearrangement joins TRBV7-3 to TRBJ2-5; a possible D gene is TRBD1 (5 bases). Trimming removed 5 bases at V and 7 bases at J, with 14 bases between. Germline CDR1 SGHTA, CDR2 FQGTGA. This CDR3 comprises 13 residues. This chain's CDR3 is CASSLDHGATQYF. DNA of the CDR3: TGTGCCAGCAGCCTGGACCATGGGGCGACCCAGTACTTC.

V gene TRBV5-1 combines with J gene TRBJ1-4; 8 bases match TRBD1. CDR1 and CDR2 from the germline V gene are SGHRS and YFSETQ. V trimming: 2 bases; J trimming: 7 bases; junction bases outside the gene matches: 4. CDR3 length equals 14 residues. CDR3 sequence reads: CASSFGQGAEKLFF. In DNA form, the CDR3 reads TGCGCCAGCAGCTTCGGTCAGGGGGCTGAAAAACTGTTTTTT.

This chain connects TRBV9 to TRBJ2-7; TRBD1 matches 9 bases. There are 16 residues in the CDR3. V dropped 7 bases and J dropped 0; count of bases not matched to a gene: 11. Per germline, CDR1 SGDLS and CDR2 YYNGEE. CDR3: CASAQFPGQGSYEQYF. CDR3 DNA: TGTGCCAGCGCTCAGTTTCCGGGACAGGGCTCCTACGAGCAGTACTTC.

The chain links TRBV4-1 to TRBJ2-7; TRBD2 matches 7 bases. J was trimmed by 0 bases and V by 4 bases; bases with no gene match: 6. This CDR3 spans 15 amino acids. Germline CDR1 and CDR2: MGHRA and YSYEKL. CDR3 nucleotides: TGCGCCAGCAGCCTTGCTAGCGGATCCTCCTACGAGCAGTACTTC. Amino acid sequence: CASSLASGSSYEQYF.

This rearrangement joins TRBV5-1 to TRBJ2-2; TRBD1 aligns across 11 bases. The CDR3 is 15 amino acids. V dropped 4 bases and J dropped 7; count of bases not matched to a gene: 6. Per germline, CDR1 SGHRS and CDR2 YFSETQ. The CDR3 is CASSPGQGAVGELFF. CDR3 nucleotides: TGCGCCAGCAGCCCCGGACAGGGGGCTGTCGGGGAGCTGTTTTTT.

The rearrangement links TRBV30 to TRBJ2-3; no clear D. Trimming removed 6 bases at V and 2 bases at J, with 9 bases between. Germline CDR1 is GTSNPN and CDR2 is SVGIG (reference sequence). CDR3 length: 12 amino acids. This CDR3 is CACKHFTDTQYF. CDR3 DNA sequence: TGTGCCTGTAAGCATTTCACAGATACGCAGTATTTT.

The CDR3 DNA is TGTGCCAGCAGCCGCGGACAGGTTAGCTCCTACGAGCAGTACTTC. This codes for CASSRGQVSSYEQYF. The rearrangement links TRBV6-5 to TRBJ2-7, with 7 bases lining up with TRBD1. The CDR3 runs to 15 residues. V lost 6 bases, J lost 0 bases, and 8 bases stayed unmatched. CDR1 and CDR2 from the germline V gene are MNHEY and SVGAGI.